This TCR beta chain was recovered during a study of T-cell reconstitution after alpha-beta-depleted transplantation in children listed by TCRdb under 2016. Looking at the study overall: Using TCR repertoire profiling, the study followed T-cell immune reconstitution in a quantitative way in children after TCRalphabeta/CD19-depleted allogeneic hematopoietic cell transplantation.

Points the paper makes about the study in general: The apparently early recovery of alphabetaT-cell counts about two months after transplant reportedly depended on only several hundred rapidly expanded clones that came from non-depleted graft cells. In some patients, the high TCRbeta diversity seen at day 60 was put down to recipient T cells and intrathymic progenitors that had survived conditioning. Over the following months the frequencies of hyperexpanded clones went down, and after one year T-cell counts and TCRbeta diversity were mostly credited to newly produced T cells.

V gives up 0 bases and J gives up 0 bases, and the segment between their germline ends measures 7 bases. CDR1 and CDR2 were assigned from the germline V gene as SGHRS and YFSETQ. The CDR3 numbers 15 residues from cysteine through phenylalanine. This entry keeps only the CDR3 DNA: 45 bases, framed from base 1. This sample's treatment or condition label indicates: allogeneic hematopoietic cell transplantation with graft depleted of TCRalphabeta T cells and CD19 B cells. TCRalphabeta/CD19-depleted allogeneic hematopoietic cell grafts were given to the transplant recipients, all of whom were children. The protocol used for the library was PCR. The instrument was an Illumina HiSeq 2500. Molecular barcoding was employed in the preparation of TCR libraries, with unique molecular identifiers being used to normalize TCRbeta repertoire quantification. TCRdb cleaned the public reads at Q25 with fastp, built clones with MiXCR and kept in-frame beta chains. Every CDR3 protein is listed once, alongside the most common genes and DNA of its rows. This sample gives over 450,000 distinct CDR3 sequences in total; about 10% of them show up just once. The biggest ten clones account for just over 2% of the sample.

This clonotype was seen ten or more times. There is no known antigen for this receptor. Base qualities are not at hand, and no much larger clone is one base apart. The V and J genes are TRBV5-1 and TRBJ2-1, with the D segment identity uncertain. The source was PBMCs, collected before TCRalphabeta/CD19-depleted stem cell transplant. The source is a child between 2 and 9 years old with inherited bone marrow failure, due to receive a stem cell transplant. The CDR3 here reads CASSLEGSSYNEQFF. In nucleotides, the sequence is TGCGCCAGCAGCTTGGAAGGCAGCTCCTACAATGAGCAGTTCTTC.